This T cell receptor beta chain was sequenced for a study of blood T cell repertoires in COVID-19 (dated by TCRdb to about 2020). Background for the entire study: Samples from collaborators originated in the United States, Italy and Spain and spanned both the acute and convalescent phases of COVID-19. Samples came from the ongoing ImmuneRACE study (first 160 participants) plus 1,254 subjects from 6 global collaborators. Where available, HLA class I and class II types were obtained from metadata supplied by the sample provider rather than from assay-based typing. The material from the prospective study consisted of cDNA or gDNA derived from T cells, B-cell-depleted T cells, or PBMCs. A freely available public database, intended as a resource for researchers studying the immune response to SARS-CoV-2, is where the repertoires were released. Deeply sampled blood TCRbeta repertoires from subjects exposed to, actively infected with, or recovered from COVID-19 were included in the dataset. Sample metadata almost always included a de-identified subject ID, COVID-19 status, age in years and sex.

Here is what the overall study found, with its caveats: How much clinical and demographic metadata was included differed by source and by participant, and the metadata was provided uncurated.

The immunoSEQ Assay, a bias-controlled multiplex PCR, was used to amplify TCRbeta CDR3 regions from genomic DNA. The paper's data handling went like this. Within the assay, amplification of reference gene primers was used to estimate how many nucleated cells each sample contained. Sequence reads were collapsed and filtered to measure the absolute abundance of every unique TCRbeta CDR3 rearrangement. For each sample, productive Simpson clonality was calculated as the square root of Simpson's diversity index across productive rearrangements. TCRdb limited this immuneACCESS table to in-frame rearrangements with V and J called. A share of clones is missing; checked studies link under half to unresolved V genes, and the rest is unexplained. V and J calls and clone size are those listed in that table; D and trimming were worked out from the DNA. The sample records roughly 140,000 clones, about four fifths of which are singletons. Together, the top ten hold 0.5% to 0.65% of the sample.

Collaborating institutions collected whole blood in K2EDTA tubes following their own protocols. For TCRbeta analysis, collaborators shipped samples in one of three forms: frozen whole blood, isolated PBMCs, or DNA extracted from either of those sample types. The CDR3, from cysteine to phenylalanine, totals 17 residues. Only CDR3 DNA is held: 51 bases, read in frame from base 1. CDR1 and CDR2 are read off the germline V gene as MDHEN and SYDVKM. V trim: 6 bases; J trim: 5 bases; unmatched bases: 13. This clone was counted a few times. No cognate antigen has been identified for it. The record has no base qualities; no much larger clone is one base away.

Recombination linked TRBV28 to TRBJ1-2, with 12 middle bases fitting TRBD1. The TCR was taken from a man aged 55 to 69 with acute or convalescent COVID-19. The specimen sequenced was peripheral blood. CDR3 region: CASSPPGTGGGGYGYTF. The nucleotide sequence is TGTGCCAGCAGCCCCCCCGGGACAGGGGGCGGAGGGTATGGCTACACCTTC.